These 30 T cell receptor beta chains came from one sample sequenced in a study of neurological immune-mediated disorders (dated by TCRdb to the late 2010s). Library method: 5' RACE. Sequencer: Illumina HiSeq 2500. Using fastp trimming at Q25 and MiXCR clonotype assembly, TCRdb reanalyzed the public sequencing data and kept in-frame beta chains. Entries that share a CDR3 protein sequence are merged under the most common genes and DNA. This sample holds tens of thousands of distinct CDR3 sequences; roughly 10% were observed only once. The ten top clones hold 1.5% to 2% of the sample. What was sequenced was PBMCs. These receptors all stem from a man between 60 and 75 years old in good health.

This clonotype was counted ten times or more. This chain uses TRBV6-2 or TRBV6-3 with TRBJ1-1, with unresolved D. V lost 2 bases to trimming and J lost 3 bases, with 10 bases between them. The CDR3 length is 14 residues. CDR1 and CDR2 from the germline V gene are MNHEY and SVGEGT. This CDR3 is CASSYMEKDTEAFF. CDR3 nucleotide sequence: TGTGCCAGCAGTTACATGGAAAAGGACACTGAAGCTTTCTTT.

This clonotype occurred many times. This chain links TRBV5-1 with TRBJ1-2; TRBD1 matches at 7 bases. CDR3 length equals 15 residues. V lost 0 bases to trimming and J lost 8 bases; unmatched junction nucleotides: 10. Germline V CDR1 and CDR2: SGHRS, YFSETQ. The CDR3 is CASSLGQGNVKGYTF. The CDR3 DNA is TGCGCCAGCAGCTTGGGACAGGGAAATGTTAAAGGCTACACCTTC.

This clonotype was detected ten times or more. V gene TRBV7-9 combines with J gene TRBJ2-7; tentative D call: TRBD1 (5 bases). Trimming cost V 1 base and J 8 bases, with 15 bases left between them. The CDR3 runs to 14 residues. CDR1 and CDR2 from the germline V gene are SEHNR and FQNEAQ (reference sequence). The chain's CDR3 is CASSLVRQDSQQYF. In DNA form, the CDR3 reads TGTGCCAGCAGCTTAGTCAGGCAAGACAGCCAGCAGTACTTC.

This clonotype appeared many times. CDR3 amino acids: CSAFLQVTNTGELFF. CDR3 nucleotide sequence: TGCAGTGCTTTCCTACAGGTGACGAACACCGGGGAGCTGTTTTTT. The V call is TRBV20-1, the J call TRBJ2-2; TRBD1 is a possible D gene (5 bases). Looked up from germline, CDR1 is DFQATT and CDR2 is SNEGSKA (reference sequence). V lost 5 bases to trimming and J lost 0 bases, with 13 bases between them. This CDR3 contains 15 residues.

This clonotype was detected ten times or more. V usage is TRBV5-1 and J usage is TRBJ2-5; 8 nucleotides line up with TRBD1. Germline V lookup: CDR1 SGHRS, CDR2 YFSETQ. CDR3 size: 16 residues. The junction had 9 bases not matched to a gene; V was cut back by 3 bases and J by 2 bases. DNA of the CDR3: TGCGCCAGCAGCTCCCGCGTTTACAGGGGGCAAGAGACCCAGTACTTC. As protein: CASSSRVYRGQETQYF.

This clonotype was found many times. The rearrangement uses TRBV6-5 and TRBJ1-1; D is ambiguous. The V end was cut by 6 bases, the J end by 5 bases, with 16 bases between. Germline values: CDR1 MNHEY, CDR2 SVGAGI. The CDR3 has 14 amino acids. The CDR3 nucleotides are TGTGCCAGCAGCTCCGTCTTGGGCGGGACTGAAGCTTTCTTT. This translates into CASSSVLGGTEAFF.

The gene calls are TRBV18 and TRBJ2-1; tentatively, D is TRBD1 or TRBD2 (5 bases each). The V and J ends lost 0 bases and 10 bases respectively, with 10 bases between them. Germline CDR1 and CDR2: KGHSH and LQKENI. This CDR3 comprises 13 residues. The CDR3 region has the DNA TGTGCCAGCTCACCACCGGGGGACCGGGAGCAGTTCTTC. This gives the protein CASSPPGDREQFF. Full variable domain (outside the CDR3, taken from reference TRBV18 and TRBJ2-1): NAGVMQNPRHLVRRRGQEARLRCSPMKGHSHVYWYRQLPEEGLKFMVYLQKENIIDESGMPKERFSAEFPKEGPSILRIQQVVRGDSAAYFCASSPPGDREQFFGPGTRLTVL.

This chain links TRBV29-1 with TRBJ2-5; 10 nucleotides agree with TRBD2. Germline-derived CDR1 and CDR2 are SQVTM and ANQGSEA. Germline trimming cut 4 bases from V and 5 bases from J; bases unmatched to any gene: 7. CDR3 length: 14 residues. CDR3 protein: CSVVVSGGQETQYF. The CDR3 DNA follows: TGCAGCGTTGTTGTTAGCGGGGGGCAGGAGACCCAGTACTTC.

In its sample, this clonotype was seen many times. This chain connects TRBV12-3 or TRBV12-4 to TRBJ1-1; D possibly corresponds to TRBD1 (5 bases). Trimming shortened V by 6 bases and J by 10 bases, and 12 bases separated the two germline ends. The CDR3 is made up of 11 amino acids. The CDR3 is CASSNRDRAFF. CDR3 nucleotide sequence: TGTGCCAGCAGCAACCGGGACCGAGCTTTCTTT.

This clonotype was observed at least ten times. This chain uses TRBV20-1 with TRBJ2-1; D possibly corresponds to TRBD1 (6 bases). The CDR3 consists of 13 residues. The V gene's germline CDR1 is DFQATT and CDR2 SNEGSKA (reference sequence). The CDR3 region is CSARGSAYNEQFF. DNA for the CDR3: TGCAGCGCCAGGGGATCCGCCTACAATGAGCAGTTCTTC.

This clonotype was seen at least ten times. The rearrangement uses TRBV6-5 and TRBJ2-7; D gene uncertain. The length of the CDR3 is 14 residues. Germline CDR1 MNHEY, CDR2 SVGAGI. V dropped 6 bases and J dropped 2 bases, with 14 bases sitting between them. The CDR3 spells CASSPRYTAYEQYF. As DNA, the CDR3 is TGTGCCAGCAGCCCCCGATACACCGCCTACGAGCAGTACTTC.

This clonotype came up many times. The chain carries TRBV7-3 and TRBJ1-1, with TRBD1 matching 7 bases. The length of the CDR3 is 17 residues. The V segment lost 2 bases and the J segment 0 bases; nucleotides outside the gene matches: 9. Germline-derived CDR1 and CDR2 are SGHTA and FQGTGA. The CDR3, as DNA: TGTGCCAGCAGCTTACAGGGGGGGGGCAGAATGAACACTGAAGCTTTCTTT. This encodes CASSLQGGGRMNTEAFF.

The table lists this clonotype with many counts. The chain couples TRBV7-2 to TRBJ1-4; D is uncertain. The CDR3 sequence is 18 residues long. The V end lost 1 base, the J end lost 5 bases, and 20 bases lay between the germline ends. The germline CDR1 and CDR2 sequences are SGHTA and FQGNSA. The CDR3 nucleotides are TGTGCCAGCAGCTTAGGGTTTTCGTCTCTCAATACCAATGAAAAACTGTTTTTT. This sequence encodes CASSLGFSSLNTNEKLFF.

This clonotype was seen repeatedly, ten times or more. The chain is built from TRBV7-2 and TRBJ2-7; D is uncertain. V shed 5 bases and J shed 3 bases, with 11 bases lying between them. In germline, CDR1 is SGHTA, CDR2 FQGNSA. This CDR3 spans 13 amino acids. The CDR3 region has the DNA TGTGCCAGCAGCCGACCCCCAAACTACGAGCAGTACTTC. This gives the protein CASSRPPNYEQYF.

At least ten counts were recorded for this clonotype. The rearrangement uses TRBV3-1 and TRBJ2-7; D gene uncertain. Looked up from germline, CDR1 is LGHDT and CDR2 is YNNKEL (reference sequence). The CDR3 spans 14 residues. Trimming cost V 1 base and J 4 bases, with 11 bases left between them. Here the CDR3 reads CASSQGGPEYEQYF. CDR3 DNA sequence: TGTGCCAGCAGCCAAGGGGGTCCTGAGTACGAGCAGTACTTC.

In its sample, this clonotype was seen many times. The chain carries TRBV7-9 and TRBJ2-7, with D possibly TRBD1 on 6 matching bases. There are 15 residues in the CDR3. The V end lost 1 base, the J end lost 3 bases, and 13 bases lay between the germline ends. From germline, CDR1 is SEHNR and CDR2 FQNEAQ (reference sequence). CDR3 in DNA: TGTGCCAGCAGCTTAGGACTTGTACAGGGCTACGAGCAGTACTTC. Translation: CASSLGLVQGYEQYF.

In its sample, this clonotype was seen many times. The chain recombines TRBV10-3 with TRBJ1-1, with D perhaps matching TRBD1 (6 bases). The V end was cut by 8 bases, the J end by 6 bases, with 16 bases between. Per the germline V gene, CDR1 is ENHRY and CDR2 is SYGVKD. This CDR3 spans 13 amino acids. CDR3 DNA: TGTGCCATCGGCGGGCACAGGGCGGCTGAAGCTTTCTTT. Translated, it gives CAIGGHRAAEAFF.

This clonotype was counted at least ten times. The rearrangement links TRBV28 to TRBJ1-5; D remains unclear. V gave up 8 bases and J gave up 2 bases, with 13 bases separating them. This CDR3 has 14 residues. Germline CDR1 MDHEN, CDR2 SYDVKM. This chain's CDR3 is CASHGSLGNQPQHF. CDR3 bases: TGTGCCAGCCACGGAAGTCTCGGCAATCAGCCCCAGCATTTT.

This clonotype was detected many times. The CDR3 here is CASSHYGGVWDQPQHF. The CDR3 DNA is TGTGCCAGCAGTCATTACGGGGGGGTGTGGGATCAGCCCCAGCATTTT. V and J are TRBV27 and TRBJ1-5, with a weak D call TRBD1 (5 bases). Germline V CDR1 and CDR2: MNHEY, SMNVEV (reference sequence). V was cut by 5 bases and J by 5 bases, with 19 bases left in between. CDR3 length: 16 residues.

The sample holds many counts of this clonotype. The V gene is TRBV6-5, the J gene TRBJ2-7; D gene uncertain. The CDR3 consists of 13 residues. The V and J ends lost 7 bases and 0 bases respectively, with 10 bases between them. Germline V gene data show CDR1 as MNHEY and CDR2 as SVGAGI. The CDR3 nucleotides are TGTGCCAGCACTACAGCGTACTCCTACGAGCAGTACTTC. Amino acid sequence: CASTTAYSYEQYF.

The table lists this clonotype with many counts. This chain joins TRBV27 and TRBJ1-1; TRBD1 aligns across 9 bases. The germline V gene has CDR1 MNHEY and CDR2 SMNVEV (reference sequence). The V and J ends lost 2 bases and 0 bases, in that order; junction bases with no gene match: 13. This CDR3 has 19 residues. Written as DNA, the CDR3 is TGTGCCAGCAGTTTAGGTCTTGGGACAGGGAGTCGGATGAACACTGAAGCTTTCTTT. Protein product: CASSLGLGTGSRMNTEAFF.

At least ten counts were recorded for this clonotype. The gene calls are TRBV6-5 and TRBJ2-1; D is uncertain. The V end lost 5 bases, the J end lost 3 bases, and 11 bases lay between the germline ends. The V gene's germline CDR1 is MNHEY and CDR2 SVGAGI. This CDR3 spans 14 amino acids. The CDR3 bases are TGTGCCAGCAGTAACCAAGCAGTCTACAATGAGCAGTTCTTC. Its translation is CASSNQAVYNEQFF.

Many counts were recorded for this clonotype. The V gene is TRBV7-8, the J gene TRBJ2-3; D might be TRBD2 (6 bases). CDR3 length: 16 residues. Germline CDR1 is SGHVS and CDR2 is FQNEAQ. V was pared by 5 bases and J by 5 bases, with 20 bases between. The CDR3 loop reads CASSRVWGGEGDTQYF. The CDR3 DNA is TGTGCCAGCAGCCGGGTATGGGGCGGGGAAGGAGATACGCAGTATTTT.

The rearrangement uses TRBV12-3 or TRBV12-4 and TRBJ2-2; no clear D gene. Trimming took off 7 bases at V and 1 base at J, with 10 bases between the two ends. The CDR3 contains 14 residues. CDR3 protein: CASTLGVNTGELFF. Here the CDR3 DNA reads TGTGCCAGCACCCTTGGGGTGAACACCGGGGAGCTGTTTTTT.

In its sample, this clonotype was seen many times. The chain uses TRBV6-5 and TRBJ1-2; maybe TRBD1 (6 bases). The CDR3 is made up of 15 amino acids. The ends were cut back, 4 bases at V and 4 bases at J, with 16 bases in the middle. Germline V gene sequence: CDR1 MNHEY, CDR2 SVGAGI. Written as DNA, the CDR3 is TGTGCCAGCAGTTCCGCCAGGGGAACGTTCTATGGCTACACCTTC. Protein: CASSSARGTFYGYTF.

The sample holds many counts of this clonotype. The rearrangement uses TRBV15 and TRBJ2-1, with D possibly being TRBD1 (6 bases). Between the trimmed V and J ends, which lost 2 bases and 6 bases, there was a span of 8 bases. The V gene's germline CDR1 is LNHNV and CDR2 YYDKDF (reference sequence). This CDR3 spans 13 amino acids. The CDR3 nucleotides are TGTGCCACCAGCAGATCACAGGGCAATGAGCAGTTCTTC. Protein: CATSRSQGNEQFF.

This clonotype was seen many times. This chain joins TRBV14 and TRBJ2-4, with 8 bases identical to TRBD1. Trimming at V came to 0 bases and at J to 0 bases, leaving 7 bases not matched to a gene. Germline CDR1 and CDR2: SGHDN and FVKESK. The CDR3 sequence is 18 residues long. CDR3 region: CASSQDPVTGVAKNIQYF. CDR3 in DNA: TGTGCCAGCAGCCAAGATCCAGTGACAGGGGTAGCCAAAAACATTCAGTACTTC.

Concerning this clonotype: A much bigger clone sits one base away, suggesting this may be a read error. The gene calls are TRBV7-2 and TRBJ2-7; the D gene is possibly TRBD2 (5 bases). The CDR3 consists of 11 residues. Per the germline V gene, CDR1 is SGHTA and CDR2 is FQGNSA. This chain's CDR3 is CASSLTGIHTF. Written as DNA, the CDR3 is TGTGCCAGCAGCTTAACCGGGATCCACACTTTC.

This clonotype was detected ten times or more. The V gene is TRBV20-1, the J gene TRBJ2-3; either TRBD1 or TRBD2 may fit D (6 bases each). V lost 6 bases, J lost 1 base, and 14 bases lay in between. The CDR3 contains 14 residues. Germline V gives CDR1 DFQATT, CDR2 SNEGSKA (reference sequence). The CDR3 DNA reads as TGCAGTGCCCCAGACAGGAGGGGCACAGATACGCAGTATTTT. This codes for CSAPDRRGTDTQYF.

The V gene is TRBV12-3 or TRBV12-4, the J gene TRBJ2-5, with TRBD1 matching 8 bases. The CDR3 loop spans 16 amino acids. J was trimmed by 3 bases and V by 10 bases; bases with no gene match: 16. CDR3 nucleotide sequence: TGTGCCAACTCCCCCCTGGGACAGGTCAAAAAAGAGACCCAGTACTTC. This translates into CANSPLGQVKKETQYF.